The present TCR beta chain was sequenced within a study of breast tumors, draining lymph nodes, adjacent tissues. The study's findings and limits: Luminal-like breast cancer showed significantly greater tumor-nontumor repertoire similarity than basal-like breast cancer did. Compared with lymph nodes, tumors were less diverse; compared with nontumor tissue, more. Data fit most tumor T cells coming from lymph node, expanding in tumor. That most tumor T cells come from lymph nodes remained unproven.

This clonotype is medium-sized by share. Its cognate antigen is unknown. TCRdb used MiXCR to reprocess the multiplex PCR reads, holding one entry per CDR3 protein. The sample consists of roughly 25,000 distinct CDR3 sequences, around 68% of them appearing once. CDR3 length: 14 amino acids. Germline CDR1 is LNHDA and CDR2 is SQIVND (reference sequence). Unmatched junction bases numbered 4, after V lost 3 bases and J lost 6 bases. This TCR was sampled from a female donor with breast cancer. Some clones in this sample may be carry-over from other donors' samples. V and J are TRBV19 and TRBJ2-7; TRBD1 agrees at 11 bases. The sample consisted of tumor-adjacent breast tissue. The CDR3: CASSIAGTGGEQYF. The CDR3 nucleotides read TGTGCCAGTAGTATTGCGGGGACAGGGGGCGAGCAGTACTTC.